The 7 T cell receptor beta chains given below trace back to one sample, sequenced in a study of cytomegalovirus exposure and HLA in healthy donors. PCR employed 60 Vbeta and 13 Jbeta primers. Clones were sequenced by immunoSEQ multiplex PCR, and TCRdb holds only the in-frame ones, with some missing. The data show roughly 180,000 clones, approximately 81% seen once. Sequenced sample: PBMCs. The receptor set was obtained from a female donor in good health and CMV-seronegative.

This clone has a handful of counts. V gene TRBV7-8 combines with J gene TRBJ2-7; 8 bases agree with TRBD2. V shed 4 bases, J shed 7 bases, and the junction held 15 bases outside the gene matches. The CDR3 runs 16 residues. In germline, CDR1 is SGHVS, CDR2 FQNEAQ. The CDR3 here is CASSSAPTGGSGEQYF. For the CDR3, the DNA is TGTGCCAGCAGCTCCGCCCCGACGGGGGGGTCCGGGGAGCAGTACTTC.

The chain has TRBV7-2 and TRBJ2-3, with 12 bases matching TRBD2. The germline gives CDR1 SGHTA, CDR2 FQGNSA. The V segment lost 5 bases and the J segment 10 bases; nucleotides outside the gene matches: 13. The CDR3 runs 16 residues. The CDR3 DNA follows: TGTGCCAGCAGCACACGACTAGCGGGGGCCCAGCAGGCGCAGTATTTT. This gives the protein CASSTRLAGAQQAQYF.

In this sample, this clone turned up a few times. The V gene is TRBV7-2, the J gene TRBJ2-7; D is unclear. Germline V CDR1 and CDR2: SGHTA, FQGNSA. The V and J ends lost 2 bases and 3 bases respectively, with 5 bases between them. The CDR3 is 12 residues long. CDR3 DNA sequence: TGTGCCAGCAGCTTATCTTTCTACGAGCAGTACTTC. This encodes CASSLSFYEQYF.

The chain links TRBV6-5 to TRBJ2-1; 8 nucleotides agree with TRBD2. Germline CDR1 and CDR2: MNHEY and SVGAGI. The CDR3 totals 15 residues. V was pared by 1 base and J by 7 bases, with 6 bases of the junction left unmatched. The CDR3 DNA sequence: TGTGCCAGCAGTTACTATGGGACTAGTGGAAATGAGCAGTTCTTC. Translating gives CASSYYGTSGNEQFF.

The chain employs TRBV5-1 and TRBJ2-5; TRBD1 aligns across 10 bases. V shed 0 bases and J 4 bases; nucleotides not matched to a gene: 3. The CDR3 totals 15 residues. Germline CDR1 reads SGHRS; CDR2 reads YFSETQ. The CDR3 nucleotides are TGCGCCAGCAGCTTGGCGGGACAGGGGATAGAGACCCAGTACTTC. Residues: CASSLAGQGIETQYF.

The genes are TRBV7-8 and TRBJ2-1; 7 nucleotides match TRBD2. V gave up 2 bases and J gave up 0 bases; unmatched junction bases: 10. The length of the CDR3 is 18 residues. Per the germline V gene, CDR1 is SGHVS and CDR2 is FQNEAQ. CDR3 sequence reads: CASSLSWAGLPSYNEQFF. CDR3 DNA: TGTGCCAGCAGCTTATCTTGGGCGGGACTACCCTCCTACAATGAGCAGTTCTTC.

The chain is built from TRBV6-1 and TRBJ1-2, with 8 nucleotides matching TRBD1. CDR1 MNHNS and CDR2 SASEGT come from the germline V gene. With V trimmed by 3 bases and J by 8 bases, 5 bases remained unmatched. This CDR3 region has 13 residues. DNA of the CDR3: TGTGCCAGCAGTGAGGAACAGGGGGACGGCTACACCTTC. This translates into CASSEEQGDGYTF.